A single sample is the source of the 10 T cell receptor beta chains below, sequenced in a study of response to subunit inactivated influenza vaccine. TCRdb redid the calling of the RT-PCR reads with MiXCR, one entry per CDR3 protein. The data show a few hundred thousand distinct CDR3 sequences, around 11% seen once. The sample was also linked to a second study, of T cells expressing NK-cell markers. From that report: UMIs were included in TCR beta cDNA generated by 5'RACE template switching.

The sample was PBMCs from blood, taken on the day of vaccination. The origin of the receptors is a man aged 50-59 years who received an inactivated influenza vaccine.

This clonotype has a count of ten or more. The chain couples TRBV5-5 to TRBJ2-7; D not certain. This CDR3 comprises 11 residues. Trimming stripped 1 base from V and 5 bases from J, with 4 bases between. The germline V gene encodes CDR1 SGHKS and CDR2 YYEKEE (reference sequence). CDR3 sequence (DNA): TGTGCCAGCAGCTTGTTCGACGAGCAGTACTTC. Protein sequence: CASSLFDEQYF.

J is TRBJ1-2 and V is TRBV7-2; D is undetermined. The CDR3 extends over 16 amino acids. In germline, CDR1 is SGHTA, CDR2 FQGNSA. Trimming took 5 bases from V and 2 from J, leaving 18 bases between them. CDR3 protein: CASSPLGIHLNYGYTF. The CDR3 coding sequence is TGTGCCAGCAGCCCCCTGGGGATACACCTAAACTATGGCTACACCTTC.

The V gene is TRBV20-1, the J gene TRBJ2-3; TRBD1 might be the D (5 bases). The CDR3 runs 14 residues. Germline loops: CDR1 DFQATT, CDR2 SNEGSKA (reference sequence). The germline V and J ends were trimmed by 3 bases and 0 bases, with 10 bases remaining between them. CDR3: CSASKGPSTDTQYF. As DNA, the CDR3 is TGCAGTGCTAGTAAGGGGCCCAGCACAGATACGCAGTATTTT.

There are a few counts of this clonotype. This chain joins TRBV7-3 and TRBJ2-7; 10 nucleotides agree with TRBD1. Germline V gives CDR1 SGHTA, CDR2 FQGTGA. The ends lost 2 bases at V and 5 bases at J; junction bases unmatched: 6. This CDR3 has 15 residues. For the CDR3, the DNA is TGTGCCAGCAGCTTAGTGGGACAGGGGTATCACGAGCAGTACTTC. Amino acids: CASSLVGQGYHEQYF.

The CDR3 region has the DNA TGTGCCAGCAGCGCGAGGACTAGCGGGGCTTACAATGAGCAGTTCTTC. Protein: CASSARTSGAYNEQFF. The chain has TRBV12-3 or TRBV12-4 and TRBJ2-1; 12 bases are a match to TRBD2. V dropped 6 bases and J dropped 4; count of bases not matched to a gene: 7. This CDR3 is 16 amino acids long.

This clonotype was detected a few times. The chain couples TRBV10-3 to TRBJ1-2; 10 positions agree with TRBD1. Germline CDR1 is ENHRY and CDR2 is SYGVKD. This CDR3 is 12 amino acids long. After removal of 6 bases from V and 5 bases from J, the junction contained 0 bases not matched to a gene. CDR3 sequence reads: CAIRGQGYGYTF. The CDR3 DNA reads TGTGCCATCAGGGGACAGGGGTATGGCTACACCTTC.

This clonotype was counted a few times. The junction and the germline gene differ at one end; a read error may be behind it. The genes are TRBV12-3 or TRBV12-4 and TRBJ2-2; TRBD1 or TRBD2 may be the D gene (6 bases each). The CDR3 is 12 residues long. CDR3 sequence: CVGGRDTGELFF. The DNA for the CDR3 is TGCGTGGGGGGCCGGGACACCGGGGAGCTGTTTTTT.

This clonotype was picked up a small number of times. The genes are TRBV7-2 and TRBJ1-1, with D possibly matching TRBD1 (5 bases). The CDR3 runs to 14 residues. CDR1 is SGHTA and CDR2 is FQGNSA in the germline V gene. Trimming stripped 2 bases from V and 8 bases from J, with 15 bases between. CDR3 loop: CASSLSRRQGEAFF. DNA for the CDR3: TGTGCCAGCAGCTTATCGCGTCGTCAGGGCGAAGCTTTCTTT.

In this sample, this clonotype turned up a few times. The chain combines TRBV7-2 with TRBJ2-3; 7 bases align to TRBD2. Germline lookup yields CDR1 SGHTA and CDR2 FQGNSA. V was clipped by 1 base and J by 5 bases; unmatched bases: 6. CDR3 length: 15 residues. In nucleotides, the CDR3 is TGTGCCAGCAGCTTAGGGCGGGAGAAGAGAGATACGCAGTATTTT. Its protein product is CASSLGREKRDTQYF.

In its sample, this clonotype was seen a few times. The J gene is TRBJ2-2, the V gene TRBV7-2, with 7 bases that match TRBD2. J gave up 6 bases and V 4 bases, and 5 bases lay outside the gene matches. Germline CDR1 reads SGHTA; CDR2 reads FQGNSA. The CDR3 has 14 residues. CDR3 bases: TGTGCCAGCAGCTGGAGCGGGGTCGCCGGGGAGCTGTTTTTT. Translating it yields CASSWSGVAGELFF.